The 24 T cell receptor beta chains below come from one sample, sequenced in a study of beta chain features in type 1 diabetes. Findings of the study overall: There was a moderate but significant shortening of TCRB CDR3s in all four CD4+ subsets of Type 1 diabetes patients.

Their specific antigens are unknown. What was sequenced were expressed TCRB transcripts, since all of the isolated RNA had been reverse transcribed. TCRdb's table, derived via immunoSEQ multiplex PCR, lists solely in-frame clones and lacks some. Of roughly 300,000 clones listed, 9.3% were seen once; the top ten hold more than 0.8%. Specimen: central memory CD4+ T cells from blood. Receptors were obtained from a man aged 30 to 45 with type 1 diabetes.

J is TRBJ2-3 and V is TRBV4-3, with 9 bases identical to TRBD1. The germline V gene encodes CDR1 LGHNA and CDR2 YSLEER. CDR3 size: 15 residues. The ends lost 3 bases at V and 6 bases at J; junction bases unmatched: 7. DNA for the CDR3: TGCGCCAGCAGCCACAGAACAGGGGGCGCGGATACGCAGTATTTT. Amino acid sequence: CASSHRTGGADTQYF.

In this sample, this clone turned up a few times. The CDR3 reads CASSFFRVAEQYF. CDR3 bases: TGTGCCAGCAGCTTCTTCCGGGTGGCGGAGCAGTACTTC. The rearrangement links TRBV7-2 to TRBJ2-7; the D is unclear. Germline CDR1 reads SGHTA; CDR2 reads FQGNSA. This CDR3 is built from 13 residues. V was trimmed by 3 bases and J by 7 bases, leaving 13 bases between them.

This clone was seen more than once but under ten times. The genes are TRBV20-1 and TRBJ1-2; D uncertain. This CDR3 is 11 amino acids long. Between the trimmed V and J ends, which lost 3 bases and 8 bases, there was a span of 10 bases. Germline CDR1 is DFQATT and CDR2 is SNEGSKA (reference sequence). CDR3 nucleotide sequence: TGCAGTGCTAGCCGCCCGGACGGCTACACCTTC. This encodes CSASRPDGYTF.

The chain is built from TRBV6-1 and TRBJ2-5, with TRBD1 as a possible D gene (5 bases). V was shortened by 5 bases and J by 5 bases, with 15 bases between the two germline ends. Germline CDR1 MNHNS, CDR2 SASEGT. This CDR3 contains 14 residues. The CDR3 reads CASSRQRAPETQYF. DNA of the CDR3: TGTGCCAGCAGTAGACAGCGAGCACCGGAGACCCAGTACTTC.

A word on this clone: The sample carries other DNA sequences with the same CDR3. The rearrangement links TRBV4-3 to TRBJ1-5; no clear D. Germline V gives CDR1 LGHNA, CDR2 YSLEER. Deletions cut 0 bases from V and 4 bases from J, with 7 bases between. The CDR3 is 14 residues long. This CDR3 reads CASSQDGGNQPQHF. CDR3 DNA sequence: TGCGCCAGCAGCCAAGATGGAGGGAATCAGCCCCAGCATTTT.

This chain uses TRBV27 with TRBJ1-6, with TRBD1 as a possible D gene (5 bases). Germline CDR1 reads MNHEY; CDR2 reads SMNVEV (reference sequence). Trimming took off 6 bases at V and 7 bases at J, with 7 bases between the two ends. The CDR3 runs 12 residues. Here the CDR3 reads CASSRQNSPLHF. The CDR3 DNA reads TGTGCCAGCAGCAGACAGAATTCACCCCTCCACTTT.

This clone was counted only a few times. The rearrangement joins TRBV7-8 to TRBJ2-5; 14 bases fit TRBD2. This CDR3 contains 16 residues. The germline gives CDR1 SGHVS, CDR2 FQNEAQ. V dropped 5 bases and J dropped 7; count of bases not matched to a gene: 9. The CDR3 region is CASSPRGLAGAGTQYF. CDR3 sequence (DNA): TGTGCCAGCAGCCCCAGGGGACTAGCGGGGGCCGGGACCCAGTACTTC.

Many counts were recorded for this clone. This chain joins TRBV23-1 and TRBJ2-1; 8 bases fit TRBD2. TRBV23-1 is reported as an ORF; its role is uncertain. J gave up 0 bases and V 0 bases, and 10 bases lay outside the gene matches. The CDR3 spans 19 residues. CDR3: CASSQSRQRGPLSYNEQFF. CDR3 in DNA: TGCGCCAGCAGTCAATCAAGGCAGCGGGGGCCGCTCTCCTACAATGAGCAGTTCTTC.

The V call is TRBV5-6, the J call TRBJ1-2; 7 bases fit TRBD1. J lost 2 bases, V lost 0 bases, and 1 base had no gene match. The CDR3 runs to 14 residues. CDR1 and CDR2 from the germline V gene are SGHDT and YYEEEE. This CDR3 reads CASSLGQGNYGYTF. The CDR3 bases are TGTGCCAGCAGCTTGGGACAGGGAAACTATGGCTACACCTTC. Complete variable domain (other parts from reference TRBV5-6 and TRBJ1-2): DAGVTQSPTHLIKTRGQQVTLRCSPKSGHDTVSWYQQALGQGPQFIFQYYEEEERQRGNFPDRFSGHQFPNYSSELNVNALLLGDSALYLCASSLGQGNYGYTFGSGTRLTVV.

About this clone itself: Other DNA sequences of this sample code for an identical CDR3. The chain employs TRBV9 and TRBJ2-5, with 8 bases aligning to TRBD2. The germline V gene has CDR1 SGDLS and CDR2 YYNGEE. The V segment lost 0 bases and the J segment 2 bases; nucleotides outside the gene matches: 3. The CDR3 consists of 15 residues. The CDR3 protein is CASSVGSGAQETQYF. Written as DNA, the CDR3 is TGTGCCAGCAGCGTAGGTAGCGGGGCACAAGAGACCCAGTACTTC.

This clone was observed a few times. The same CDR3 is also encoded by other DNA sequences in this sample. The CDR3 bases are TGCGCCAGCAGCCAGGGTTTAGCGGGGGGGACAGATACGCAGTATTTT. This sequence encodes CASSQGLAGGTDTQYF. The V call is TRBV4-3, the J call TRBJ2-3; the match to TRBD2 covers 11 bases. The CDR3 length is 16 residues. Trimming at V came to 3 bases and at J to 3 bases, leaving 5 bases not matched to a gene. Germline V gene data show CDR1 as LGHNA and CDR2 as YSLEER.

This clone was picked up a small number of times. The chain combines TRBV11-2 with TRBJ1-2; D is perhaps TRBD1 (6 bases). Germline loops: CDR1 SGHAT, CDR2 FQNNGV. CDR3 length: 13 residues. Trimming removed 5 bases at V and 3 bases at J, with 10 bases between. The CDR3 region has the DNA TGTGCCAGCAGCCAACGACAGGACTATGGCTACACCTTC. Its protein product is CASSQRQDYGYTF.

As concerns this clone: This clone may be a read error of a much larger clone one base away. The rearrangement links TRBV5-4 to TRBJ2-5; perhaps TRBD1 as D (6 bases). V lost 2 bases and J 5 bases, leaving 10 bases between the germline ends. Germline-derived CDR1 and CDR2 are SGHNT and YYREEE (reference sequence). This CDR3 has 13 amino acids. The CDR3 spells CASSFAGEETQYF. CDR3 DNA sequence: TGTGCCAGCAGCTTCGCAGGGGAGGAGACCCAGTACTTC.

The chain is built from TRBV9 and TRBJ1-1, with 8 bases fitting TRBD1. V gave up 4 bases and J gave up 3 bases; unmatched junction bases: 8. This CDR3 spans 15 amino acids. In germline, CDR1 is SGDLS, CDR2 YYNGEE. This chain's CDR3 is CASSSTGVPDTEAFF. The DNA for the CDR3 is TGTGCCAGCAGCTCGACAGGGGTCCCGGACACTGAAGCTTTCTTT.

The CDR3 DNA sequence: TGTGCCAGCAGCTTGGCACAGGGAATAGTTCCTAGGTTGTGTTCACCCCTCCACTTT. Translation: CASSLAQGIVPRLCSPLHF. The chain combines TRBV5-6 with TRBJ1-6; TRBD1 might be the D (6 bases). Germline V CDR1 and CDR2: SGHDT, YYEEEE. CDR3 length: 19 amino acids. V dropped 0 bases and J dropped 9 bases, with 25 bases sitting between them.

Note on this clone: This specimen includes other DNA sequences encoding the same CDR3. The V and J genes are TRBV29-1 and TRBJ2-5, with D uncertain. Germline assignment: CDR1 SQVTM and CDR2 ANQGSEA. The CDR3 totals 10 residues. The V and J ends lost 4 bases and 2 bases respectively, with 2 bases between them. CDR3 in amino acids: CSVAQETQYF. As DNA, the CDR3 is TGCAGCGTTGCACAAGAGACCCAGTACTTC. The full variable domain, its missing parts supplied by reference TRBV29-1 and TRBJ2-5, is SAVISQKPSRDICQRGTSLTIQCQVDSQVTMMFWYRQQPGQSLTLIATANQGSEATYESGFVIDKFPISRPNLTFSTLTVSNMSPEDSSIYLCSVAQETQYFGPGTRLLVL.

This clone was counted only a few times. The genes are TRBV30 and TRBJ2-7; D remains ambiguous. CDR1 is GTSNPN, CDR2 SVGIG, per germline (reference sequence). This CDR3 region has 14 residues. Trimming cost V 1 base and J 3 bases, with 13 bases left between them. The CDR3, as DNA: TGTGCCTGGAGTGGGGTCAGGTTGGGCTACGAGCAGTACTTC. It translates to CAWSGVRLGYEQYF.

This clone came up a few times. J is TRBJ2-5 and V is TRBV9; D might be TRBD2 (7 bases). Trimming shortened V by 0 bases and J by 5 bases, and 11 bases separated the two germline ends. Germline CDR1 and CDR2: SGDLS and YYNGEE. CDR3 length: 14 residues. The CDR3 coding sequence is TGTGCCAGCAGCGTAGCGGGGGGCTGGGAGACCCAGTACTTC. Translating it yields CASSVAGGWETQYF.

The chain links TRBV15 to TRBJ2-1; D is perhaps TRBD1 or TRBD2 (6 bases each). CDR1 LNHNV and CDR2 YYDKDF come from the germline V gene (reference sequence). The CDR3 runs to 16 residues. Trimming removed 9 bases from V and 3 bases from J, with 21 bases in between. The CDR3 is CATRAPGGTNYNEQFF. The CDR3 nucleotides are TGTGCCACTAGGGCCCCCGGCGGGACAAACTACAATGAGCAGTTCTTC.

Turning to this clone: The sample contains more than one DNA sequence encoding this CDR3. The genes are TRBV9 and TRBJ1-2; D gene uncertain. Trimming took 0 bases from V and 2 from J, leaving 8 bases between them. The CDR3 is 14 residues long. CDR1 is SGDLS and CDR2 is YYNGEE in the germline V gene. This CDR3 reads CASSVGTGNYGYTF. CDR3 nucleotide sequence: TGTGCCAGCAGCGTAGGGACGGGGAACTATGGCTACACCTTC. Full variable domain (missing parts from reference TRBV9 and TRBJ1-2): DSGVTQTPKHLITATGQRVTLRCSPRSGDLSVYWYQQSLDQGLQFLIQYYNGEERAKGNILERFSAQQFPDLHSELNLSSLELGDSALYFCASSVGTGNYGYTFGSGTRLTVV.

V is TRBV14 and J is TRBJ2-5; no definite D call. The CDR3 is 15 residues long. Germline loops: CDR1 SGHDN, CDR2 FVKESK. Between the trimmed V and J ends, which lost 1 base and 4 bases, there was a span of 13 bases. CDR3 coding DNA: TGTGCCAGCAGCCAAGGGTCCAAGGGTTCAGAGACCCAGTACTTC. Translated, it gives CASSQGSKGSETQYF.

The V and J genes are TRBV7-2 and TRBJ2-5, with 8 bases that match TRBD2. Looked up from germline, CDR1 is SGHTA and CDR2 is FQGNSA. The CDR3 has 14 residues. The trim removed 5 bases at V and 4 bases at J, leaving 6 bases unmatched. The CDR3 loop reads CASSLRGGRETQYF. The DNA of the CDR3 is TGTGCCAGCAGCCTCCGGGGGGGGAGAGAGACCCAGTACTTC.

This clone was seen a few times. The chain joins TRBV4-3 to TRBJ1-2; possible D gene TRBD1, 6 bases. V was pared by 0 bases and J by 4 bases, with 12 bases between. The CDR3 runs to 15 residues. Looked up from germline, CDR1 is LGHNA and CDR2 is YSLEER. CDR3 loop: CASSQDGGLGYGYTF. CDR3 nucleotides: TGCGCCAGCAGCCAAGACGGGGGGCTTGGCTATGGCTACACCTTC.

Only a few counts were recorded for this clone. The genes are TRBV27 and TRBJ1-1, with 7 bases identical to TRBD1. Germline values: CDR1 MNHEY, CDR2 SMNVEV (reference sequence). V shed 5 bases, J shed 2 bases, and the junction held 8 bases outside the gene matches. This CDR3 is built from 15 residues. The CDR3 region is CASSARGTANTEAFF. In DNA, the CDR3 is TGTGCCAGCAGTGCACGCGGGACAGCCAACACTGAAGCTTTCTTT.